The 27 T cell receptor beta chains below come from one sample, sequenced in a study of T cell responses to AZD1222 COVID-19 vaccine. Method: immunoSEQ multiplex PCR; TCRdb's copy keeps in-frame clones and lacks some. Among about 64,000 clones listed, 80% were seen once. The material sequenced was peripheral blood, taken 28 days after the second AZD1222 dose. These receptors all stem from an adult who received the AZD1222 COVID-19 vaccine.

The V and J genes are TRBV7-2 and TRBJ1-3; no clear D gene. Deletions cut 1 base from V and 2 bases from J, with 6 bases between. This CDR3 comprises 14 residues. The germline V gene encodes CDR1 SGHTA and CDR2 FQGNSA. CDR3 DNA: TGTGCCAGCAGCTTAGTCGGCGCTGGAAACACCATATATTTT. This translates into CASSLVGAGNTIYF.

The V call is TRBV11-2, the J call TRBJ1-4; 9 bases are a match to TRBD1. The CDR3 extends over 14 amino acids. V lost 5 bases, J lost 5 bases, and 3 bases stayed unmatched. The germline V gene has CDR1 SGHAT and CDR2 FQNNGV. This CDR3 is CASSSGTGNEKLFF. The DNA for the CDR3 is TGTGCCAGCAGCAGCGGGACAGGGAATGAAAAACTGTTTTTT.

This clone has a handful of counts. The chain has TRBV4-1 and TRBJ1-1, with D maybe TRBD1 (6 bases). The CDR3 is 15 amino acids. V was cut by 5 bases and J by 0 bases, with 13 bases left in between. Germline V gene lookup returns CDR1 MGHRA and CDR2 YSYEKL. The DNA of the CDR3 is TGCGCCAGCAGCGCTAGACAGGCCTTGAACACTGAAGCTTTCTTT. Its translation is CASSARQALNTEAFF.

The J gene is TRBJ1-1, the V gene TRBV3-1 (or the pseudogene TRBV3-2); D gene uncertain. The CDR3 runs 15 residues. In germline, CDR1 is LGHDT, CDR2 YNNKEL (reference sequence). Trimming removed 1 base at V and 2 bases at J, with 11 bases between. This CDR3 reads CASSQGGGRNTEAFF. DNA for the CDR3: TGTGCCAGCAGCCAAGGTGGCGGCCGAAACACTGAAGCTTTCTTT.

The V and J genes are TRBV4-1 and TRBJ1-1; no reliable D call. CDR3 length: 14 amino acids. CDR1 is MGHRA, CDR2 YSYEKL, per germline. Between the trimmed V and J ends, which lost 4 bases and 0 bases, there was a span of 9 bases. CDR3 DNA: TGCGCCAGCAGCCCTCAGCAGTTGAACACTGAAGCTTTCTTT. Translated: CASSPQQLNTEAFF.

This sequence joins TRBV5-1 and TRBJ2-7; the D is unclear. Germline lookup yields CDR1 SGHRS and CDR2 YFSETQ. The CDR3 runs to 13 residues. Trimming stripped 0 bases from V and 5 bases from J, with 9 bases between. The CDR3 region has the DNA TGCGCCAGCAGCTTGGCCGGACGTAACGAGCAGTACTTC. Its protein is CASSLAGRNEQYF.

This clone appeared once. V usage is TRBV7-2 and J usage is TRBJ2-2; no clear D. The CDR3 consists of 12 residues. Germline V gene sequence: CDR1 SGHTA, CDR2 FQGNSA. Trimming pared 8 bases from V and 4 bases from J, leaving 8 bases between. The CDR3 DNA reads TGTGCCAGCGGCAGAACCACCGGGGAGCTGTTTTTT. Encoded protein: CASGRTTGELFF.

The count of this clone is one. This chain links TRBV6-5 with TRBJ1-2; the D gene is possibly TRBD1 (5 bases). CDR3 length equals 13 residues. Germline CDR1 MNHEY, CDR2 SVGAGI. The germline V and J ends were trimmed by 5 bases and 4 bases, with 11 bases remaining between them. For the CDR3, the DNA is TGTGCCAGCAGTCAGGGAGGTAGCTATGGCTACACCTTC. It encodes CASSQGGSYGYTF.

The chain employs TRBV5-6 and TRBJ2-3; D gene unclear. V was pared by 4 bases and J by 0 bases, with 12 bases between. Germline V gives CDR1 SGHDT, CDR2 YYEEEE. This CDR3 contains 15 residues. Here the CDR3 DNA reads TGTGCCAGCAGCCGAGTTCAGACTAGCACAGATACGCAGTATTTT. The encoded protein is CASSRVQTSTDTQYF. Filled out from reference TRBV5-6 and TRBJ2-3, the complete variable domain reads DAGVTQSPTHLIKTRGQQVTLRCSPKSGHDTVSWYQQALGQGPQFIFQYYEEEERQRGNFPDRFSGHQFPNYSSELNVNALLLGDSALYLCASSRVQTSTDTQYFGPGTRLTVL.

This clone was detected a few times. The chain uses TRBV19 and TRBJ1-5; TRBD1 agrees at 8 bases. The length of the CDR3 is 15 residues. Germline V gene lookup returns CDR1 LNHDA and CDR2 SQIVND (reference sequence). The J segment lost 6 bases and the V segment lost 2 bases, leaving 6 bases of the junction unmatched. The chain's CDR3 is CASSIQGAGGQPQHF. The CDR3 DNA sequence: TGTGCCAGTAGTATACAGGGGGCTGGAGGTCAGCCCCAGCATTTT.

The CDR3 protein is CAISDSSGGANEQFF. DNA of the CDR3: TGTGCCATCAGTGACTCCAGCGGGGGGGCTAATGAGCAGTTCTTC. V and J are TRBV10-3 and TRBJ2-1; TRBD2 aligns across 10 bases. The CDR3 spans 15 residues. Germline lookup yields CDR1 ENHRY and CDR2 SYGVKD. The V and J ends lost 3 bases and 7 bases, in that order; junction bases with no gene match: 6.

This chain uses TRBV7-6 with TRBJ2-3, with D possibly TRBD2 on 5 matching bases. Germline loops: CDR1 SGHVS, CDR2 FNYEAQ. This CDR3 contains 13 residues. Trimming took off 2 bases at V and 6 bases at J, with 9 bases between the two ends. Here the CDR3 reads CASSLSRGDTQYF. CDR3 in DNA: TGTGCCAGCAGCTTATCCCGGGGTGATACGCAGTATTTT.

A single count supports this clone. V and J are TRBV3-1 (or the pseudogene TRBV3-2) and TRBJ1-2; D is undetermined. Between the trimmed V and J ends, which lost 0 bases and 4 bases, there was a span of 12 bases. Germline assignment: CDR1 LGHDT and CDR2 YNNKEL (reference sequence). The CDR3 spans 15 residues. The CDR3 coding sequence is TGTGCCAGCAGCCAAGATTTATTAAAGGGCTATGGCTACACCTTC. Translation: CASSQDLLKGYGYTF.

This chain joins TRBV5-1 and TRBJ1-3; tentatively, D is TRBD1 (6 bases). Germline CDR1 is SGHRS and CDR2 is YFSETQ. V shed 4 bases and J shed 4 bases, with 12 bases lying between them. The CDR3 extends over 14 amino acids. CDR3 sequence (DNA): TGCGCCAGCAGCGGCACAGGGCTAGGAAACACCATATATTTT. This sequence encodes CASSGTGLGNTIYF.

The V and J genes are TRBV19 and TRBJ2-1, with unresolved D. The CDR3 consists of 16 residues. Per germline, CDR1 LNHDA and CDR2 SQIVND (reference sequence). Between the trimmed V and J ends, which lost 2 bases and 0 bases, there was a span of 11 bases. CDR3 sequence: CASSIRQASSYNEQFF. DNA for the CDR3: TGTGCCAGTAGTATACGCCAGGCCAGCTCCTACAATGAGCAGTTCTTC.

The CDR3 is CASSRTGTGRGNTIYF. The CDR3 region has the DNA TGTGCCAGCAGTCGGACCGGGACAGGGAGGGGAAACACCATATATTTT. The gene calls are TRBV5-4 and TRBJ1-3; TRBD1 agrees at 9 bases. Trimming removed 5 bases from V and 4 bases from J; junction bases left unmatched: 10. The CDR3 extends over 16 amino acids. Germline CDR1 and CDR2: SGHNT and YYREEE (reference sequence).

The chain carries TRBV5-5 and TRBJ1-6; possible D gene TRBD1, 5 bases. The CDR3 runs 13 residues. Trimming removed 7 bases from V and 5 bases from J, with 10 bases in between. Germline CDR1 SGHKS, CDR2 YYEKEE (reference sequence). CDR3 in amino acids: CASGRGNNSPLHF. CDR3 in DNA: TGTGCCAGCGGACGGGGGAATAATTCACCCCTCCACTTT.

The rearrangement uses TRBV10-3 and TRBJ1-1; D is uncertain. The germline gives CDR1 ENHRY, CDR2 SYGVKD. The CDR3 totals 13 residues. V lost 3 bases, J lost 2 bases, and 7 bases lay in between. The CDR3 sequence: CAISEFPNTEAFF. In DNA form, the CDR3 reads TGTGCCATCAGTGAATTTCCCAACACTGAAGCTTTCTTT.

The chain links TRBV7-9 to TRBJ1-2; D gene uncertain. Trimming cost V 0 bases and J 0 bases, with 8 bases left between them. The CDR3 contains 15 residues. CDR1 and CDR2 (germline): SEHNR, FQNEAQ (reference sequence). The DNA of the CDR3 is TGTGCCAGCAGCTTAGCAAGTGTGGCTAACTATGGCTACACCTTC. Its protein product is CASSLASVANYGYTF.

There are a few counts of this clone. V and J are TRBV7-9 and TRBJ1-1; a possible D gene is TRBD1 (6 bases). Germline loops: CDR1 SEHNR, CDR2 FQNEAQ (reference sequence). Trimming took 5 bases from V and 0 from J, leaving 16 bases between them. The length of the CDR3 is 16 residues. The CDR3 nucleotides read TGTGCCAGCAGCCCGGGGGGCAGGGGATTGAACACTGAAGCTTTCTTT. Amino acids: CASSPGGRGLNTEAFF.

The chain uses TRBV5-1 and TRBJ2-1, with TRBD2 identical over 15 bases. The germline V gene encodes CDR1 SGHRS and CDR2 YFSETQ. V was pared by 4 bases and J by 4 bases, with 3 bases of the junction left unmatched. The CDR3 is 16 residues long. In DNA form, the CDR3 reads TGCGCCAGCAGCCCGGGGACTAGCGGGGGGTACAATGAGCAGTTCTTC. Translation: CASSPGTSGGYNEQFF.

V is TRBV6-1 and J is TRBJ1-5; D ambiguous. The CDR3 extends over 12 amino acids. Germline V gene data show CDR1 as MNHNS and CDR2 as SASEGT. With 2 bases removed from V and 9 bases from J, the gap between germline ends came to 8 bases. CDR3 residues: CASSERFWPQHF. CDR3 sequence (DNA): TGTGCCAGCAGTGAAAGGTTCTGGCCCCAGCATTTT.

The V and J genes are TRBV19 and TRBJ2-2; D might be TRBD1 (6 bases). The germline V gene has CDR1 LNHDA and CDR2 SQIVND (reference sequence). The CDR3 sequence is 16 residues long. V was pared by 8 bases and J by 7 bases, with 23 bases between. The CDR3 region has the DNA TGTGCCAGTTCCCAAGGGGTGGGCAGGGGCATCGGGGAGCTGTTTTTT. Its protein is CASSQGVGRGIGELFF.

The chain combines TRBV19 with TRBJ1-5, with TRBD1 as a possible D gene (6 bases). Germline V gives CDR1 LNHDA, CDR2 SQIVND (reference sequence). Trimming removed 3 bases from V and 4 bases from J, with 10 bases in between. The CDR3 has 14 amino acids. CDR3 sequence reads: CASSMQQGNQPQHF. CDR3 coding DNA: TGTGCCAGTAGTATGCAACAGGGAAATCAGCCCCAGCATTTT.

The chain links TRBV27 to TRBJ2-7; perhaps TRBD1 as D (5 bases). Looked up from germline, CDR1 is MNHEY and CDR2 is SMNVEV (reference sequence). V lost 4 bases and J 2 bases, leaving 12 bases between the germline ends. The CDR3 extends over 14 amino acids. CDR3 protein: CASSWLGPPYEQYF. The CDR3 DNA is TGTGCCAGCAGTTGGTTGGGGCCTCCCTACGAGCAGTACTTC.

This sequence joins TRBV3-1 (or the pseudogene TRBV3-2) and TRBJ2-7; possible D gene TRBD2, 6 bases. Trimming stripped 6 bases from V and 3 bases from J, with 21 bases between. Germline CDR1 reads LGHDT; CDR2 reads YNNKEL (reference sequence). This CDR3 has 16 residues. As DNA, the CDR3 is TGTGCCAGCAGTACTAAGGGACGGGAGAACGACTACGAGCAGTACTTC. This encodes CASSTKGRENDYEQYF.

This chain connects TRBV19 to TRBJ1-5; D is perhaps TRBD1 (6 bases). CDR1 and CDR2 from the germline V gene are LNHDA and SQIVND (reference sequence). V was trimmed by 5 bases and J by 7 bases, leaving 12 bases between them. This CDR3 region has 13 residues. Here the CDR3 reads CASSWGARQPQHF. CDR3 DNA: TGTGCCAGTAGTTGGGGGGCACGGCAGCCCCAGCATTTT.